This entry concerns a single T cell receptor (beta chain). Its antigen remains unknown. One end of the junction varies from germline; a read error may be responsible. This sample was included in a study of read filtering for tumor transcriptome and immune sequencing. At the level of the study: Patients were approximately 17 male and about 14 female, mean age 65.9 years, range 47 to 80. Whole-transcriptome libraries were prepared after DNase treatment. Per sample, TCR-region reads ranged about 3.5 to 11 million by IR-seq, roughly 75 to 1,400 by RNA-seq. Overall study findings and caveats: The sorted CD138-negative fraction was a mixed bone marrow immune population, not purified T cells.

The library was built from about 400 ng RNA with molecular barcoded adaptors for alpha/delta and beta/gamma chains. TCRdb redid the calling of the reads with MiXCR, one entry per CDR3 protein. The sample consists of about 63,000 distinct CDR3 sequences, about 15% of them appearing once. Sequencing was carried out using a population of CD138-negative cells sorted from bone marrow. The sequence was collected from a donor at least 40 years old with multiple myeloma.

The CDR3 DNA sequence: TGCGCCAGCATTCCCCCGGGGAACGAAGCTTTCTTT. It is translated as CASIPPGNEAFF. The rearrangement links TRBV7-9 to TRBJ1-1; D remains unclear. The V gene's germline CDR1 is SEHNR and CDR2 FQNEAQ (reference sequence). The CDR3 covers 12 residues.